This T cell receptor (beta chain) was captured by sequencing in a study of blood T cell repertoires in COVID-19. Whole-study context: Acute and convalescent COVID-19 samples came from the United States, Italy and Spain.

V dropped 4 bases and J dropped 0 bases, with 10 bases sitting between them. Germline V gives CDR1 SGHKS, CDR2 YYEKEE (reference sequence). The CDR3 contains 14 residues. In the original processing: Estimation of nucleated cell counts was performed using reference gene primer amplification. The protocol was immunoSEQ multiplex PCR, while the TCRdb copy is restricted to in-frame clones and leaves out a portion. V and J calls and clone size are copied from that table; D and trimming were computed from the DNA. The sample has about 22,000 clones, 65% to 85% seen once. Material: peripheral blood. This clonotype originated in a man at least 80 years old with active or convalescent COVID-19. The chain has TRBV5-5 and TRBJ1-1; D unresolved. The CDR3 DNA follows: TGTGCCAGCAGCCCGACTGCTATGAACACTGAAGCTTTCTTT. This encodes CASSPTAMNTEAFF.